This T cell receptor (beta chain) stems from a study of identical twins. Study observations and caveats: The study found weaker excess twin sharing in beta out-of-frame sequences. Among out-of-frame alpha sequences shared by twins, low generation probability occurred in excess. Insertions were reduced in abundant cord blood beta clonotypes but not in memory repertoires.

About this clonotype: The antigen is undetermined.

MiXCR, applied by TCRdb to the 5' RACE reads, yields one record per CDR3 protein. The data contain 700,000 to 950,000 distinct CDR3 sequences, around an eighth of them singletons. Everyone who gave samples was a healthy Caucasian. The CDR3 runs to 14 residues. V lost 5 bases, J lost 2 bases, and 13 bases lay in between. Germline values: CDR1 SEHNR, CDR2 FQNEAQ (reference sequence). This sample was shared with a second study, whose subject was yellow fever vaccine responses in identical twins.

Input material: PBMCs. The gene calls are TRBV7-9 and TRBJ2-7; D is perhaps TRBD1 (6 bases). This TCR derives from a young woman in good health. CDR3 protein: CASSGRTEPYEQYF. The CDR3 coding sequence is TGTGCCAGCAGCGGACGGACAGAACCCTACGAGCAGTACTTC.